These 2 T cell receptor beta chains came from one sample sequenced in a study of regulatory T cells in long-lasting Graves disease. Assembly of TCR beta libraries relied on iRepertoire HTBI primers together with Arm-PCR of CDR3 regions. MiXCR was run by TCRdb on the multiplex PCR reads, yielding one entry per CDR3 protein. This table holds roughly 440,000 distinct CDR3 sequences, around 17% found once. Time point noted: newly diagnosed GD, antithyroid drugs for less than 3 months. Following extraction of RNA from PBMCs, that RNA was used to make the TCR library. These sequences were also reported in another study, on T cells in Graves' hyperthyroidism and ophthalmopathy.

The material sequenced was peripheral blood mononuclear cells (PBMCs), taken at new diagnosis, from a patient treated with antithyroid drugs. The receptor source for this set is a young woman with Graves disease.

This clonotype was counted at least ten times. The chain uses TRBV27 and TRBJ2-1; 11 positions agree with TRBD2. The CDR3 length is 15 residues. V was pared by 6 bases and J by 6 bases, with 7 bases of the junction left unmatched. The germline V gene has CDR1 MNHEY and CDR2 SMNVEV (reference sequence). CDR3 residues: CASSRFGLAGNEQFF. CDR3 bases: TGTGCCAGCAGCCGATTTGGACTAGCGGGCAATGAGCAGTTCTTC.

This clonotype occurred once. A read error may be the cause here, since a much bigger clone is one base away. The chain uses TRBV30 and TRBJ2-7; no clear D gene. This CDR3 region has 11 residues. From germline, CDR1 is GTSNPN and CDR2 SVGIG (reference sequence). This CDR3 reads CAWSAVYEQHF. The CDR3 DNA follows: TGTGCCTGGAGTGCAGTTTACGAGCAGCACTTC.